A selection of T cell receptor beta chains follows, all from one sample in a study of blood T cell repertoires in COVID-19. The protocol was immunoSEQ multiplex PCR, while the TCRdb copy is restricted to in-frame clones and leaves out a portion. The repertoire includes a few hundred thousand clones, about 85% of them detected once, and approximately 5% sits in the top ten. Sequencing was done on a sample of PBMCs or T cells enriched from blood (not recorded which). The receptors were sampled from a woman in her twenties or thirties who had recovered from COVID-19. The CDR3 runs from the conserved cysteine through the conserved F or W. D genes are given only for firm matches. The listing skips clone size in some rows; elsewhere it reads once, few, many or a size class.

clone size | D gene | J gene | V gene | CDR3 DNA | CDR3 protein
NA | NA | TRBJ1-2 | TRBV12-3/TRBV12-4 | TGTGCCAGCAGTTTAGGACAGAACTATGGCTACACCTTC | CASSLGQNYGYTF
NA | NA | TRBJ2-3 | TRBV19 | TGTGCCAGTAGTGGGGGACAAGGCACAGATACGCAGTATTTT | CASSGGQGTDTQYF
NA | NA | TRBJ2-7 | TRBV25-1 | TGTGCCAGCAGTGGGGTAGGGGCCGACGAGCAGTACTTC | CASSGVGADEQYF
once | NA | TRBJ2-7 | TRBV2 | TGTGCCAGCAGTGGACTTAACGAGCAGTACTTC | CASSGLNEQYF
NA | NA | TRBJ1-1 | TRBV20-1 | TGCAGTGCTAGTGATTTCAGGGCTAGGGGGACTGAAGCTTTCTTT | CSASDFRARGTEAFF
NA | NA | TRBJ1-2 | TRBV6-6 | TGTGCCAGCAGTCAACACATCACACGGACAGCCAGCCTAAACTATGGCTACACCTTC | CASSQHITRTASLNYGYTF
NA | TRBD2 | TRBJ2-7 | TRBV7-9 | TGTGCCAGCAGAGTTGGCGGGGGGCCCCAGTACTTC | CASRVGGGPQYF
NA | NA | TRBJ2-3 | TRBV2 | TGTGCCAGCAGGGAAGTACAGGGCACAGATACGCAGTATTTT | CASREVQGTDTQYF
few | NA | TRBJ1-2 | TRBV2 | TGTGCCAGGGAGAAGTACAGGGTGGGCTACACCTTC | CAREKYRVGYTF
once | NA | TRBJ1-2 | TRBV9 | TGTGCCAGCAGCGGAAACAGCGGACCCTCGGGGGGCTACACCTTC | CASSGNSGPSGGYTF
once | NA | TRBJ1-4 | TRBV4-2 | TGTGCCAGCAGCCAAGAAGGCGGACGTAGAAGCCGGCGGGACGAAAAACTGTTTTTT | CASSQEGGRRSRRDEKLFF
once | TRBD1 | TRBJ1-1 | TRBV4-1 | TGCGCCAGCAGCCAAGCGGACAGGGGGAAAGGAGCTTTCTTT | CASSQADRGKGAFF
NA | NA | TRBJ2-3 | TRBV19 | TGTGCCAGTACCAATACCCCACAGGGCATGAGGACAGATACGCAGTATTTT | CASTNTPQGMRTDTQYF
NA | TRBD1 | TRBJ1-2 | TRBV13 | TGTGCCAGCAGCTCAGCCCGCCAAGGGGGCGCGCATGGCTACACCTTC | CASSSARQGGAHGYTF
once | TRBD1 | TRBJ2-1 | TRBV7-9 | TGTGCCAGCAGCTTTACGGACAGGGAGCAGTTCTTC | CASSFTDREQFF
NA | NA | TRBJ1-1 | TRBV7-6 | TGTGCCAGCAGCTTAGGGCAGACCGCGGCTGAAGCTTTCTTT | CASSLGQTAAEAFF
NA | NA | TRBJ2-4 | TRBV6-5 | TGTGCCAGCAGTTATGGGGCCTTTCAGTACTTC | CASSYGAFQYF
NA | TRBD2 | TRBJ2-7 | TRBV4-1 | TGCGCCAGCAGCCTTTCGGGGGGGGGCTCCTACGAGCAGTACTTC | CASSLSGGGSYEQYF
few | TRBD1 | TRBJ1-1 | TRBV6-1 | TGTGCCAGCAGTGACCGGACAGGATCTGAAGCTTTCTTT | CASSDRTGSEAFF
NA | TRBD1 | TRBJ2-2 | TRBV18 | TGTGCCAGCTCACTGACGACAGGGGGCGACACCGGGGAGCTGTTTTTT | CASSLTTGGDTGELFF
NA | TRBD1 | TRBJ2-7 | TRBV7-6 | TGTGCCAGCAGCATCGGGACAGGGCTCGTCGAGCAGTACTTC | CASSIGTGLVEQYF
NA | TRBD1 | TRBJ1-1 | TRBV18 | TGTGCCAGCTTCCCCCAGGGGGTGTTAACTGAAGCTTTCTTT | CASFPQGVLTEAFF
NA | TRBD1 | TRBJ2-1 | TRBV29-1 | TGCAGCCCCTCGACAGGGGAGCAGTTCTTC | CSPSTGEQFF
once | NA | TRBJ1-1 | TRBV28 | TGTGCCAGCAGAGGGGTCCAGAACACTGAAGCTTTCTTT | CASRGVQNTEAFF
NA | NA | TRBJ1-5 | TRBV6-5 | TGTGCCAGCACCCCCGACAGTAATAGCAATCAGCCCCAGCATTTT | CASTPDSNSNQPQHF
NA | NA | TRBJ1-1 | TRBV19 | TGTGCCACCCGCTCGGAGGCCGTCACTGAAGCTTTCTTT | CATRSEAVTEAFF